Listed below are T cell receptor beta chains from one sample, sequenced in a study of STAT5B mutations in CD4+ large granular lymphocyte leukemia. The data were produced by immunoSEQ multiplex PCR, yet TCRdb's version contains in-frame clones alone and is incomplete. The data hold 25,000 to 35,000 clones, with roughly 70% observed a single time. Sequences were obtained from CD4+ T cells from blood buffy coats. These receptors were obtained from a human donor in good health. CDR3s include the opening cysteine and the closing phenylalanine or tryptophan. Fields, in order: clone size, V gene, J gene, D gene, CDR3 protein, CDR3 DNA. The D gene is left open where the match is weak. Some rows have no size entry. The others give once, few or many, or a class for an expanded clone.

clone size: .; V gene: TRBV2; J gene: TRBJ2-5; D gene: TRBD2; CDR3 protein: CASGGEYQETQYF; CDR3 DNA: TGTGCCAGCGGGGGGGAGTACCAAGAGACCCAGTACTTC
clone size: .; V gene: TRBV7-3; J gene: TRBJ2-7; D gene: .; CDR3 protein: CASSLAGVSEQYF; CDR3 DNA: TGTGCCAGCAGCTTAGCAGGGGTCAGCGAGCAGTACTTC
clone size: .; V gene: TRBV5-4; J gene: TRBJ1-2; D gene: .; CDR3 protein: CASTSPFEGEAGYTF; CDR3 DNA: TGTGCCAGCACCTCCCCCTTCGAGGGGGAGGCTGGCTACACCTTC
clone size: few; V gene: TRBV6-1; J gene: TRBJ1-4; D gene: .; CDR3 protein: CASRQDWGNEKLFF; CDR3 DNA: TGTGCCAGCAGGCAAGATTGGGGGAATGAAAAACTGTTTTTT
clone size: .; V gene: TRBV29-1; J gene: TRBJ1-1; D gene: .; CDR3 protein: CSVEQGGGTEAFF; CDR3 DNA: TGCAGCGTTGAACAGGGAGGGGGGACTGAAGCTTTCTTT
clone size: .; V gene: TRBV2; J gene: TRBJ2-1; D gene: .; CDR3 protein: CASSDELGNEQFF; CDR3 DNA: TGTGCCAGCAGTGATGAACTGGGCAATGAGCAGTTCTTC
clone size: .; V gene: TRBV14; J gene: TRBJ1-1; D gene: .; CDR3 protein: CASSQDLGTISEAFF; CDR3 DNA: TGTGCCAGCAGCCAAGATCTGGGAACGATATCTGAAGCTTTCTTT
clone size: .; V gene: TRBV1; J gene: TRBJ2-7; D gene: .; CDR3 protein: CTSSQDSAGPNEQYF; CDR3 DNA: TGCACCAGCAGCCAAGATTCCGCAGGCCCAAACGAGCAGTACTTC
clone size: few; V gene: TRBV19; J gene: TRBJ2-1; D gene: TRBD1; CDR3 protein: CASSIVGQGVNEQFF; CDR3 DNA: TGTGCCAGTAGTATAGTTGGACAGGGGGTTAATGAGCAGTTCTTC
clone size: .; V gene: TRBV27; J gene: TRBJ1-1; D gene: .; CDR3 protein: CASTLLGGISTEAFF; CDR3 DNA: TGTGCCAGCACTCTCTTGGGGGGCATAAGCACTGAAGCTTTCTTT
clone size: .; V gene: TRBV5-4; J gene: TRBJ1-1; D gene: .; CDR3 protein: CASSLQSFLTEAFF; CDR3 DNA: TGTGCCAGCTCCTTACAGAGCTTTCTCACTGAAGCTTTCTTT
clone size: few; V gene: TRBV2; J gene: TRBJ1-2; D gene: TRBD1; CDR3 protein: CASGEGQPYGYTF; CDR3 DNA: TGTGCCAGCGGGGAGGGACAGCCCTATGGCTACACCTTC
clone size: .; V gene: TRBV6-6; J gene: TRBJ1-1; D gene: TRBD1; CDR3 protein: CASSFGQGSNTEAFF; CDR3 DNA: TGTGCCAGCAGTTTCGGACAGGGGAGCAACACTGAAGCTTTCTTT